These 22 T cell receptor beta chains share one sample of origin, sequenced in a study of technical replicates of blood from a handful of donors. Repertoires were generated with immunoSEQ multiplex PCR, while TCRdb's copy carries only in-frame clones and drops some. There are 99,000 or so clones in the sample; 95% occur only once, and 0.21% lies in the top ten. Sequenced: T cells isolated from PBMCs. The receptors were sampled from a human donor in good health.

The chain uses TRBV11-1 and TRBJ2-2; a possible D gene is TRBD1 (5 bases). CDR1 is SGHAT and CDR2 is FQDESV in the germline V gene (reference sequence). Trimming stripped 3 bases from V and 2 bases from J, with 7 bases between. This CDR3 comprises 14 residues. CDR3 in amino acids: CASSFQGNTGELFF. DNA of the CDR3: TGTGCCAGCAGCTTCCAGGGTAACACCGGGGAGCTGTTTTTT.

V is TRBV6-1 and J is TRBJ1-1; 10 nucleotides align to TRBD1. J lost 3 bases, V lost 4 bases, and 5 bases had no gene match. Germline CDR1 and CDR2: MNHNS and SASEGT. The CDR3 contains 15 residues. The CDR3 nucleotides read TGTGCCAGCAGTGCGACAGGGGGCATAGACACTGAAGCTTTCTTT. Protein: CASSATGGIDTEAFF.

This clone appeared a single time. The chain combines TRBV6-5 with TRBJ2-5; D might be TRBD1 (6 bases). Germline V gene data show CDR1 as MNHEY and CDR2 as SVGAGI. Deletions cut 6 bases from V and 4 bases from J, with 12 bases between. The CDR3 contains 13 residues. CDR3 sequence (DNA): TGTGCCAGCAGACAGGGAAGTGGAGAGACCCAGTACTTC. As protein: CASRQGSGETQYF.

This clone was counted once. The chain has TRBV6-5 and TRBJ1-2; a possible D gene is TRBD1 (5 bases). CDR1 is MNHEY and CDR2 is SVGAGI in the germline V gene. The CDR3 runs to 13 residues. Trimming removed 0 bases at V and 8 bases at J, with 10 bases between. The CDR3 nucleotides are TGTGCCAGCAGTTACTCATCAGGGTTCGGCTACACCTTC. It is translated as CASSYSSGFGYTF.

This rearrangement joins TRBV5-6 to TRBJ2-3; perhaps TRBD2 as D (5 bases). The CDR3 is 16 residues long. Germline CDR1 is SGHDT and CDR2 is YYEEEE. The germline V and J ends were trimmed by 6 bases and 2 bases, with 19 bases remaining between them. The DNA for the CDR3 is TGTGCCAGCACCCGTCCCGGAGCGGATAACACAGATACGCAGTATTTT. Translation gives CASTRPGADNTDTQYF.

This rearrangement joins TRBV5-1 to TRBJ1-1, with TRBD1 as a possible D gene (5 bases). The germline V and J ends were trimmed by 0 bases and 5 bases, with 11 bases remaining between them. Germline CDR1 reads SGHRS; CDR2 reads YFSETQ. The CDR3 has 14 residues. DNA of the CDR3: TGCGCCAGCAGCTTGGAAGGGGAATATACTGAAGCTTTCTTT. Its translation: CASSLEGEYTEAFF.

The CDR3 loop is CASTNLGENTGELFF. The DNA of the CDR3 is TGTGCCAGCACTAACCTCGGGGAGAACACCGGGGAGCTGTTTTTT. J is TRBJ2-2 and V is TRBV6-5; a possible D gene is TRBD2 (5 bases). V lost 7 bases and J lost 1, with 13 bases in between. The length of the CDR3 is 15 residues. CDR1 is MNHEY, CDR2 SVGAGI, per germline.

The table lists this clone with a few counts. V gene TRBV6-4 combines with J gene TRBJ2-3, with a weak D call TRBD1 (6 bases). CDR3 length: 13 amino acids. Looked up from germline, CDR1 is MRHNA and CDR2 is SNTAGT. The V and J ends lost 6 bases and 3 bases respectively, with 10 bases between them. The CDR3 DNA follows: TGTGCCAGCAGACGACAGGAGACAGATACGCAGTATTTT. This translates into CASRRQETDTQYF.

Only a few counts were recorded for this clone. The J gene is TRBJ2-3, the V gene TRBV6-4; 12 nucleotides match TRBD2. Germline trimming cut 0 bases from V and 4 bases from J; bases unmatched to any gene: 2. The CDR3 covers 16 residues. CDR1 is MRHNA, CDR2 SNTAGT, per germline. CDR3: CASSDSASGGADTQYF. In DNA form, the CDR3 reads TGTGCCAGCAGTGACTCTGCTAGCGGGGGGGCAGATACGCAGTATTTT.

The rearrangement joins TRBV5-1 to TRBJ2-5, with TRBD2 matching over 11 bases. Germline V CDR1 and CDR2: SGHRS, YFSETQ. The CDR3 is 17 residues long. The V gene end was trimmed by 3 bases and the J gene end by 4 bases; junction bases not matched to a gene: 11. CDR3 bases: TGCGCCAGCAGCTCGGTGACTAGCGGGGAGGTGGTAGAGACCCAGTACTTC. It codes for CASSSVTSGEVVETQYF.

This chain connects TRBV5-4 to TRBJ2-5; 7 bases fit TRBD1. The germline V gene encodes CDR1 SGHNT and CDR2 YYREEE (reference sequence). The CDR3 runs 15 residues. J lost 0 bases, V lost 2 bases, and 4 bases had no gene match. CDR3 loop: CASSFRQGYQETQYF. The CDR3 coding sequence is TGTGCCAGCAGCTTCCGACAGGGATACCAAGAGACCCAGTACTTC.

The gene calls are TRBV29-1 and TRBJ2-1, with D perhaps TRBD2 (5 bases). The CDR3 length is 11 residues. V lost 4 bases, J lost 4 bases, and 5 bases lay in between. The germline gives CDR1 SQVTM, CDR2 ANQGSEA. Here the CDR3 reads CSVGEYNEQFF. The DNA for the CDR3 is TGCAGCGTTGGGGAGTACAATGAGCAGTTCTTC.

The CDR3 is CASSPLGPNTGELFF. DNA of the CDR3: TGTGCCAGCAGCCCCCTGGGCCCTAACACCGGGGAGCTGTTTTTT. The chain recombines TRBV6-5 with TRBJ2-2; D uncertain. This CDR3 has 15 residues. Trimming left V 6 bases short and J 2 bases short, with 13 bases between. Germline assignment: CDR1 MNHEY and CDR2 SVGAGI.

CDR3 sequence reads: CAWSVTGGTGELFF. The CDR3 nucleotides are TGTGCCTGGAGTGTAACGGGAGGGACCGGGGAGCTGTTTTTT. The V gene is TRBV30, the J gene TRBJ2-2; TRBD2 matches at 8 bases. V shed 0 bases, J shed 5 bases, and the junction held 2 bases outside the gene matches. CDR1 GTSNPN and CDR2 SVGIG come from the germline V gene (reference sequence). CDR3 length equals 14 residues.

This sequence joins TRBV7-9 and TRBJ1-5; 8 nucleotides match TRBD1. This CDR3 has 14 amino acids. CDR1 and CDR2 (germline): SEHNR, FQNEAQ (reference sequence). With V trimmed by 2 bases and J by 7 bases, 4 bases remained unmatched. The CDR3 loop reads CASSLQGAGQPQHF. The DNA of the CDR3 is TGTGCCAGCAGCTTACAGGGGGCAGGGCAGCCCCAGCATTTT.

The genes are TRBV7-9 and TRBJ2-3; 10 bases fit TRBD1. Germline CDR1 SEHNR, CDR2 FQNEAQ (reference sequence). The CDR3 totals 15 residues. With V trimmed by 0 bases and J by 6 bases, 3 bases remained unmatched. The CDR3 reads CASSLAGTGVDTQYF. In nucleotides, the CDR3 is TGTGCCAGCAGCTTAGCCGGGACAGGGGTCGATACGCAGTATTTT.

The chain couples TRBV7-2 to TRBJ2-1; D unclear. The V gene lost 7 bases and the J gene lost 1 base, with 11 bases spanning the gap. Germline CDR1 SGHTA, CDR2 FQGNSA. The CDR3 is 14 amino acids. The CDR3 nucleotides read TGTGCCAGCAACAATCCTAGTTCCTACAATGAGCAGTTCTTC. This sequence encodes CASNNPSSYNEQFF.

This clone was detected once. V usage is TRBV5-6 and J usage is TRBJ2-7; 7 nucleotides line up with TRBD1. From germline, CDR1 is SGHDT and CDR2 YYEEEE. This CDR3 has 14 residues. The J segment lost 1 base and the V segment lost 6 bases, leaving 7 bases of the junction unmatched. The CDR3 sequence: CASTTGTVSYEQYF. The CDR3 DNA reads TGTGCCAGCACAACCGGGACAGTGTCCTACGAGCAGTACTTC.

This chain uses TRBV10-1 with TRBJ1-3; D is possibly TRBD1 (5 bases). V was clipped by 5 bases and J by 0 bases, with 8 bases between them. CDR1 and CDR2 (germline): WNHNN, SYGVQD (reference sequence). This CDR3 has 14 residues. The CDR3 reads CASSPGHSGNTIYF. The CDR3 nucleotides read TGCGCCAGCAGTCCAGGGCACTCTGGAAACACCATATATTTT.

The chain uses TRBV7-8 and TRBJ2-3; possible D gene TRBD2, 5 bases. The CDR3 consists of 17 residues. Trimming removed 1 base at V and 5 bases at J, with 19 bases between. The germline V gene has CDR1 SGHVS and CDR2 FQNEAQ. This CDR3 reads CASSLGLGGLREDTQYF. The CDR3 bases are TGTGCCAGCAGCTTAGGGCTTGGTGGACTCCGCGAAGATACGCAGTATTTT.

The chain links TRBV4-1 to TRBJ1-1; no reliable D call. Trimming took 1 base from V and 5 from J, leaving 11 bases between them. This CDR3 has 14 amino acids. CDR1 and CDR2 (germline): MGHRA, YSYEKL. CDR3 sequence (DNA): TGCGCCAGCAGCCAAGTTATGAGGGAGACTGAAGCTTTCTTT. This encodes CASSQVMRETEAFF.

This chain links TRBV15 with TRBJ2-7; D gene ambiguous. V lost 0 bases to trimming and J lost 2 bases, with 5 bases between them. From germline, CDR1 is LNHNV and CDR2 YYDKDF (reference sequence). The CDR3 extends over 13 amino acids. CDR3: CATSRDQTYEQYF. In DNA, the CDR3 is TGTGCCACCAGCAGAGATCAAACCTACGAGCAGTACTTC.